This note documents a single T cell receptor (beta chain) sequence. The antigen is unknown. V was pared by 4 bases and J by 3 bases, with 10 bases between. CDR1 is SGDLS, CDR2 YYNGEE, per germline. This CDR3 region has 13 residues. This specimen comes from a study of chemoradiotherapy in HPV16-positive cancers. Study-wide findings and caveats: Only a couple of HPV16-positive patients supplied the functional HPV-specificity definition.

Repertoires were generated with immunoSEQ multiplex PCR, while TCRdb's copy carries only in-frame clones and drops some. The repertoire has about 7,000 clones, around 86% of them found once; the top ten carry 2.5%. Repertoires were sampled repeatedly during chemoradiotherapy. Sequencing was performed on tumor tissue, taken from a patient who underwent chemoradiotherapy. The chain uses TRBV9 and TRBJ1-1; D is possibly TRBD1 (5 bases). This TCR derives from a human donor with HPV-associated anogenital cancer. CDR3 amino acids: CASSKGMDTEAFF. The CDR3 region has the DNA TGTGCCAGCAGCAAGGGGATGGACACTGAAGCTTTCTTT.